A single sample is the source of the 4 T cell receptor beta chains below, sequenced in a study of cytomegalovirus exposure and HLA in healthy donors. Vbeta (60) and Jbeta (13) primers were used in the PCR. Sequenced by immunoSEQ multiplex PCR; TCRdb stores in-frame clones only, minus some. The table lists 200,000 to 250,000 clones, roughly 91% of them singletons. Sequenced: PBMCs. These receptors came from a woman aged 18-29 years in good health and CMV-seronegative.

This chain connects TRBV10-1 to TRBJ2-1; TRBD2 matches 10 bases. Germline V gives CDR1 WNHNN, CDR2 SYGVQD (reference sequence). V lost 7 bases, J lost 9 bases, and 6 bases stayed unmatched. The CDR3 contains 13 residues. The CDR3 sequence: CASTGGLAFEQFF. CDR3 coding DNA: TGCGCCAGCACCGGGGGACTAGCGTTTGAGCAGTTCTTC.

V usage is TRBV5-1 and J usage is TRBJ2-5; possible D gene TRBD1, 5 bases. The better agreement between TRBJ2-7 and the DNA end casts doubt on the J call. The CDR3 length is 12 residues. Germline values: CDR1 SGHRS, CDR2 YFSETQ. CDR3 in amino acids: CASSQTAYEQYF. The DNA for the CDR3 is TGCGCCAGCAGCCAGACAGCCTACGAGCAGTACTTC.

The chain couples TRBV14 to TRBJ1-6; 10 nucleotides agree with TRBD1. The CDR3 consists of 15 residues. Germline CDR1 and CDR2: SGHDN and FVKESK. V lost 4 bases to trimming and J lost 15 bases; unmatched junction nucleotides: 12. The DNA for the CDR3 is TGTGCCAGCAGCCCCCTAGGGACAGGGGAAAGTGGCCTCCACTTT. Protein product: CASSPLGTGESGLHF.

The chain uses TRBV4-3 and TRBJ1-6; the match to TRBD1 covers 8 bases. The germline CDR1 and CDR2 sequences are LGHNA and YSLEER. V dropped 2 bases and J dropped 7; count of bases not matched to a gene: 1. The CDR3 has 14 amino acids. The CDR3 sequence is CASSQRDRNSPLHF. Here the CDR3 DNA reads TGCGCCAGCAGCCAACGGGACAGGAATTCACCCCTCCACTTT.